This entry lists 27 T cell receptor beta chains sequenced from one sample in a study of human T cells and chemical hapten exposure. TCRdb processed the RACE reads anew with MiXCR; each CDR3 protein has one entry. Of approximately 28,000 distinct CDR3 sequences listed, roughly 10% are singletons. Described time point: patch test 2, 6 weeks after DPC sensitization. The treatment was: therapeutic diphenylcyclopropenone sensitization with weekly scalp DPC. Sequencing used whole blood, obtained in connection with sensitization to the hapten diphenylcyclopropenone (DPC). These receptors all stem from a young man with alopecia areata. Some clones in this sample may be carry-over from other donors' samples.

Many counts were recorded for this clonotype. The chain links TRBV5-4 to TRBJ2-7; 12 bases fit TRBD1. This CDR3 region has 14 residues. CDR1 is SGHNT and CDR2 is YYREEE in the germline V gene (reference sequence). With V trimmed by 5 bases and J by 2 bases, 2 bases remained unmatched. CDR3 sequence: CASSRDRGPYEQYF. CDR3 sequence (DNA): TGTGCCAGCAGTCGGGACAGGGGGCCCTACGAGCAGTACTTC.

This clonotype came up a few times. The chain employs TRBV6-6 and TRBJ2-3; 8 bases map to TRBD2. Germline-derived CDR1 and CDR2 are MNHNY and SVGAGI (reference sequence). This CDR3 comprises 16 residues. V shed 5 bases, J shed 1 base, and the junction held 8 bases outside the gene matches. Written as DNA, the CDR3 is TGTGCCAGCAGTACCCCGAGCGGGGGAGGCACAGATACGCAGTATTTT. It is translated as CASSTPSGGGTDTQYF.

The chain joins TRBV6-6 to TRBJ2-7; TRBD2 matches 12 bases. Germline trimming cut 6 bases from V and 0 bases from J; bases unmatched to any gene: 6. Germline V gene sequence: CDR1 MNHNY, CDR2 SVGAGI (reference sequence). CDR3 length: 16 residues. CDR3 sequence (DNA): TGTGCCAGCAGGGCTACTAGCGGGAGGCACTCCTACGAGCAGTACTTC. Amino acids: CASRATSGRHSYEQYF.

In this sample, this clonotype turned up many times. This chain joins TRBV11-2 and TRBJ2-3; unclear D gene. This CDR3 contains 15 residues. The V gene's germline CDR1 is SGHAT and CDR2 FQNNGV. V lost 1 base to trimming and J lost 2 bases, with 10 bases between them. The CDR3: CASSLVQEITDTQYF. The CDR3 DNA is TGTGCCAGCAGCTTAGTCCAGGAGATCACAGATACGCAGTATTTT.

This clonotype was seen ten or more times. The V call is TRBV7-6, the J call TRBJ2-5, with D hard to call. V lost 5 bases to trimming and J lost 2 bases, with 12 bases between them. CDR3 length: 14 residues. CDR1 is SGHVS and CDR2 is FNYEAQ in the germline V gene. The DNA for the CDR3 is TGTGCCAGCAGCCCCCCCTGGGGACAAGAGACCCAGTACTTC. This encodes CASSPPWGQETQYF.

This clonotype was picked up many times. The chain recombines TRBV19 with TRBJ2-2, with D perhaps TRBD2 (6 bases). Germline V CDR1 and CDR2: LNHDA, SQIVND (reference sequence). CDR3 length equals 14 residues. Trimming took 6 bases from V and 5 from J, leaving 13 bases between them. CDR3 sequence: CASRNGRITGELFF. In nucleotides, the CDR3 is TGTGCCAGTAGGAACGGGAGAATTACCGGGGAGCTGTTTTTT.

This clonotype was recorded at least ten times. This chain uses TRBV10-2 with TRBJ2-5; 7 bases agree with TRBD1. With V trimmed by 4 bases and J by 5 bases, 4 bases remained unmatched. The germline CDR1 and CDR2 sequences are WSHSY and SAAADI. The CDR3 sequence is 13 residues long. CDR3 in DNA: TGCGCCAGCAGTGGACAGGGTAGGGAGACCCAGTACTTC. Translation: CASSGQGRETQYF.

This clonotype showed up many times. The V gene is TRBV27, the J gene TRBJ2-5; D unclear. Trimming cost V 5 bases and J 4 bases, with 11 bases left between them. Germline V lookup: CDR1 MNHEY, CDR2 SMNVEV (reference sequence). This CDR3 region has 13 residues. This CDR3 is CASSNGTAETQYF. The CDR3 bases are TGTGCCAGCAGTAATGGTACCGCAGAGACCCAGTACTTC.

At least ten counts were recorded for this clonotype. The V call is TRBV3-1, the J call TRBJ2-1; D perhaps matches TRBD1 (6 bases). Germline V CDR1 and CDR2: LGHDT, YNNKEL (reference sequence). The CDR3 runs 15 residues. Deletions cut 1 base from V and 8 bases from J, with 15 bases between. The CDR3 bases are TGTGCCAGCAGCCAAGCAACAGGGTCTAGCCATGAGCAGTTCTTC. It encodes CASSQATGSSHEQFF.

This clonotype has a count of ten or more. A read error may produce the germline difference seen at one junction end. The chain joins TRBV19 to TRBJ1-5, with 9 bases that match TRBD1. In germline, CDR1 is LNHDA, CDR2 SQIVND (reference sequence). This CDR3 region has 14 residues. The CDR3 DNA follows: TGCGCCAGCAGCCCGGGACAGGGCGGTCAGCCCCAGCATTTT. It translates to CASSPGQGGQPQHF. The full variable domain, with the rest looked up from reference TRBV19 and TRBJ1-5, is DGGITQSPKYLFRKEGQNVTLSCEQNLNHDAMYWYRQDPGQGLRLIYYSQIVNDFQKGDIAEGYSVSREKKESFPLTVTSAQKNPTAFYLCASSPGQGGQPQHFGDGTRLSIL.

This clonotype was found many times. This rearrangement joins TRBV7-9 to TRBJ2-3, with TRBD2 identical over 8 bases. The CDR3 totals 15 residues. CDR1 is SEHNR, CDR2 FQNEAQ, per germline (reference sequence). The V gene end was trimmed by 6 bases and the J gene end by 4 bases; junction bases not matched to a gene: 9. The CDR3 region has the DNA TGTGCCAGCAGAGTTAGCGGGATGCTCGCAGATACGCAGTATTTT. As protein: CASRVSGMLADTQYF.

This clonotype was counted at least ten times. This chain uses TRBV11-2 with TRBJ1-2; D not certain. The CDR3 sequence is 15 residues long. V was shortened by 3 bases and J by 5 bases, with 16 bases between the two germline ends. The germline CDR1 and CDR2 sequences are SGHAT and FQNNGV. The CDR3 DNA reads TGTGCCAGCAGCTTGCTTCGAGCTAACTTATATGGCTACACCTTC. Protein product: CASSLLRANLYGYTF.

This clonotype has only a few counts. Written as DNA, the CDR3 is TGTGCCAGCAGCTTAGACGGGGGTTACGAGCAGTACTTC. It specifies CASSLDGGYEQYF. This sequence joins TRBV7-9 and TRBJ2-7; D may be TRBD2 (6 bases). CDR3 length equals 13 residues. From germline, CDR1 is SEHNR and CDR2 FQNEAQ (reference sequence). V was shortened by 1 base and J by 4 bases, with 8 bases between the two germline ends.

This clonotype was counted at least ten times. CDR3 in DNA: TGTGCCAGCAGCTTAGACTTCGGACCGGAGACCCAGTACTTC. Translating gives CASSLDFGPETQYF. This chain uses TRBV7-2 with TRBJ2-5; D gene ambiguous. Germline V gene sequence: CDR1 SGHTA, CDR2 FQGNSA. V was pared by 1 base and J by 5 bases, with 11 bases between. The CDR3 loop spans 14 amino acids.

Points on this clonotype: A much larger clone lies a single base off, so this may be a read error. V is TRBV12-3 or TRBV12-4 and J is TRBJ2-5, with 7 bases that match TRBD1. This CDR3 has 13 amino acids. The CDR3 bases are TGTGCCGGCAGTAAGACAGGGATGGAGACCCAGTACTTC. This codes for CAGSKTGMETQYF.

V is TRBV5-1 and J is TRBJ2-1, with 8 positions matching TRBD1. The CDR3 spans 17 residues. J gave up 2 bases and V 0 bases, and 7 bases lay outside the gene matches. Germline CDR1 reads SGHRS; CDR2 reads YFSETQ. The CDR3 protein is CASSLGGLTGAYNEQFF. The CDR3 region has the DNA TGCGCCAGCAGCTTGGGGGGCCTGACAGGGGCCTACAATGAGCAGTTCTTC.

As concerns this clonotype: A much larger clone differs from this one at a single base, so this may be a read error. The chain employs TRBV6-2 or TRBV6-3 and TRBJ1-6; D gene unclear. Germline-derived CDR1 and CDR2 are MNHEY and SVGEGT. The CDR3 totals 14 residues. The CDR3: CTSSWDSYNSPLHF. CDR3 sequence (DNA): TGTACCAGCAGCTGGGATTCCTATAATTCACCCCTCCACTTT.

V and J are TRBV27 and TRBJ1-5, with D possibly TRBD1 on 5 matching bases. This CDR3 has 14 amino acids. Trimming removed 6 bases at V and 2 bases at J, with 11 bases between. Germline V gene data show CDR1 as MNHEY and CDR2 as SMNVEV (reference sequence). The CDR3 DNA reads TGTGCCAGCAGCCTACGGGGACGCAATCAGCCCCAGCATTTT. Its translation: CASSLRGRNQPQHF.

At least ten counts were recorded for this clonotype. This sequence joins TRBV20-1 and TRBJ2-1, with 8 nucleotides matching TRBD2. V trimming: 1 base; J trimming: 9 bases; junction bases outside the gene matches: 5. This CDR3 comprises 13 residues. The germline V gene encodes CDR1 DFQATT and CDR2 SNEGSKA (reference sequence). This CDR3 is CSARAGGSAEQFF. The CDR3 DNA reads TGCAGTGCTAGAGCGGGGGGGTCGGCTGAGCAGTTCTTC.

This clonotype was seen at least ten times. This chain uses TRBV18 with TRBJ1-2; 7 nucleotides line up with TRBD1. The CDR3 is 13 residues long. Germline V gene data show CDR1 as KGHSH and CDR2 as LQKENI. J lost 3 bases, V lost 6 bases, and 4 bases had no gene match. CDR3 sequence reads: CASSPGTDYGYTF. The CDR3 nucleotides read TGTGCCAGCTCGCCCGGGACAGACTATGGCTACACCTTC. Looking up the rest from reference TRBV18 and TRBJ1-2 gives the full variable domain: NAGVMQNPRHLVRRRGQEARLRCSPMKGHSHVYWYRQLPEEGLKFMVYLQKENIIDESGMPKERFSAEFPKEGPSILRIQQVVRGDSAAYFCASSPGTDYGYTFGSGTRLTVV.

This clonotype has a count of ten or more. The chain couples TRBV29-1 to TRBJ1-1; no clear D. V lost 4 bases and J lost 1, with 10 bases in between. The germline gives CDR1 SQVTM, CDR2 ANQGSEA. The CDR3 has 13 amino acids. Here the CDR3 reads CSVGRTGNTEAFF. CDR3 sequence (DNA): TGCAGCGTTGGTCGCACTGGGAACACTGAAGCTTTCTTT.

At least ten counts were recorded for this clonotype. The rearrangement joins TRBV4-3 to TRBJ1-1; a possible D gene is TRBD1 (6 bases). The CDR3 covers 13 residues. Trimming cost V 6 bases and J 4 bases, with 12 bases left between them. Germline CDR1 and CDR2: LGHNA and YSLEER. In DNA form, the CDR3 reads TGCGCCAGCAGGAACAGGGAGGCCACTGAAGCTTTCTTT. Translating it yields CASRNREATEAFF.

The chain links TRBV6-2 or TRBV6-3 to TRBJ2-7; no definite D call. V was trimmed by 2 bases and J by 0 bases, leaving 14 bases between them. This CDR3 region has 16 residues. In germline, CDR1 is MNHEY, CDR2 SVGEGT. The CDR3 coding sequence is TGTGCCAGCAGTTACAATACTCCAAGGAGCTCCTACGAGCAGTACTTC. Protein sequence: CASSYNTPRSSYEQYF.

The chain couples TRBV6-2 or TRBV6-3 to TRBJ1-5, with D possibly TRBD1 on 5 matching bases. This CDR3 region has 13 residues. Germline V gene lookup returns CDR1 MNHEY and CDR2 SVGEGT. Trimming removed 4 bases from V and 2 bases from J, with 6 bases in between. The CDR3 sequence is CASSLTGNQPQHF. The CDR3 DNA sequence: TGTGCCAGCAGTTTGACAGGCAATCAGCCCCAGCATTTT.

The CDR3 is CSASMGGASNQPQHF. The CDR3 bases are TGCAGCGCTTCAATGGGGGGCGCGAGCAATCAGCCCCAGCATTTT. The chain combines TRBV29-1 with TRBJ1-5, with D possibly TRBD1 on 6 matching bases. Germline lookup yields CDR1 SQVTM and CDR2 ANQGSEA. Trimming cost V 7 bases and J 1 base, with 17 bases left between them. The CDR3 runs 15 residues.

Note on this clonotype: This may be a read error, as it is one base from a much larger clone. The chain uses TRBV7-2 and TRBJ2-4; no definite D call. The CDR3 sequence is 15 residues long. CDR1 and CDR2 (germline): SGHTA, FQGNSA. Trimming took 5 bases from V and 4 from J, leaving 15 bases between them. DNA of the CDR3: TGTGCCAGCAGCCCCCCCGGGTCAACTAAAAACATTCAGTACTTC. Its protein is CASSPPGSTKNIQYF.

The sample holds many counts of this clonotype. The chain links TRBV18 to TRBJ2-5; D gene uncertain. The ends were cut back, 1 base at V and 1 base at J, with 1 base in the middle. The germline CDR1 and CDR2 sequences are KGHSH and LQKENI. CDR3 length: 12 amino acids. The CDR3 DNA sequence: TGTGCCAGCTCACCACGCCAAGAGACCCAGTACTTC. Amino acids: CASSPRQETQYF.